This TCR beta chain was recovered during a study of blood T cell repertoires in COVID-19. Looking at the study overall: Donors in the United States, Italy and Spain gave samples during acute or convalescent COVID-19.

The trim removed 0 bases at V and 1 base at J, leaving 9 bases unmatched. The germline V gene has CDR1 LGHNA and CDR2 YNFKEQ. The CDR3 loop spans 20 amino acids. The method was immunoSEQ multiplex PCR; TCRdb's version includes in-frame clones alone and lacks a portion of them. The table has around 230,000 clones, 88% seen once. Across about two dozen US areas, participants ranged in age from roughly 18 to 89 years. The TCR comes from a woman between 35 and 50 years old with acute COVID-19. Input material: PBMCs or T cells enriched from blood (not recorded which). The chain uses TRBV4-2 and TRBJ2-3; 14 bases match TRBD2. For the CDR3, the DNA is TGTGCCAGCAGCCAAGACCCCGGGACTAGCGGGGGCCGGGGCACAGATACGCAGTATTTT. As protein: CASSQDPGTSGGRGTDTQYF.